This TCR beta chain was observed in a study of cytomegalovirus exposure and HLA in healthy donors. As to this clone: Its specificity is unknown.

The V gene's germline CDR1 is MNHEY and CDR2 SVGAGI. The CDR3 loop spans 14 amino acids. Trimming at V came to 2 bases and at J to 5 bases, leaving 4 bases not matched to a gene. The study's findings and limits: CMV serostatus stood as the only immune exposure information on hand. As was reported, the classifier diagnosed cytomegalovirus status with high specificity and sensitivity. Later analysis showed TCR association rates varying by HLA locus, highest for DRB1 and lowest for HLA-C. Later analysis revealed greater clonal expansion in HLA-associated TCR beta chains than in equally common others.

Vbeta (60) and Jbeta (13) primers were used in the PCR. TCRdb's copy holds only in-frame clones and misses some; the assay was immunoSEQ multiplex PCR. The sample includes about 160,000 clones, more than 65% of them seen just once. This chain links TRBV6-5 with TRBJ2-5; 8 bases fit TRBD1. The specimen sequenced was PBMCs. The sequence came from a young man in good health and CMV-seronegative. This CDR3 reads CASSYQGAGETQYF. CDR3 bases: TGTGCCAGCAGTTACCAGGGGGCTGGGGAGACCCAGTACTTC.